The 21 T cell receptor beta chains below all came from one sample that was sequenced in a study of regulatory dendritic cells for organ transplantation. The protocol was immunoSEQ multiplex PCR, while the TCRdb copy is restricted to in-frame clones and leaves out a portion. The table includes some 5,700 clones, around two thirds detected once. The source material was memory CD8+ T cells from blood. Subset meaning: CD45RO+ memory T cells. These receptors were obtained from a human donor in good health.

The J gene is TRBJ2-1, the V gene TRBV5-1; D call uncertain. Per germline, CDR1 SGHRS and CDR2 YFSETQ. V gave up 4 bases and J gave up 5 bases, with 10 bases separating them. The CDR3 covers 13 residues. The CDR3 here is CASSPGSNNEQFF. As DNA, the CDR3 is TGCGCCAGCAGCCCCGGGTCAAACAATGAGCAGTTCTTC.

A few counts support this clone. V gene TRBV19 combines with J gene TRBJ2-2; D gene uncertain. Trimming took off 10 bases at V and 3 bases at J, with 21 bases between the two ends. Germline CDR1 reads LNHDA; CDR2 reads SQIVND (reference sequence). This CDR3 comprises 16 residues. In DNA, the CDR3 is TGTGCCACCTCCCCCCTAGGCAGCCTCGACACCGGGGAGCTGTTTTTT. Encoded protein: CATSPLGSLDTGELFF.

The V and J genes are TRBV13 and TRBJ1-1; 9 nucleotides line up with TRBD1. V lost 2 bases, J lost 4 bases, and 8 bases stayed unmatched. The CDR3 extends over 16 amino acids. Germline values: CDR1 PRHDT, CDR2 FYEKMQ (reference sequence). CDR3 bases: TGTGCCAGCAGCTTAACCCGACAGGGGGTAACCACTGAAGCTTTCTTT. Translated: CASSLTRQGVTTEAFF.

The chain employs TRBV4-1 and TRBJ1-2; TRBD1 might be the D (5 bases). Trimming took off 0 bases at V and 4 bases at J, with 6 bases between the two ends. The CDR3 contains 13 residues. CDR1 and CDR2 (germline): MGHRA, YSYEKL. The CDR3 nucleotides are TGCGCCAGCAGCCAAGAGCAGGGCTATGGCTACACCTTC. Translated, it gives CASSQEQGYGYTF.

This chain uses TRBV6-1 with TRBJ2-4; D is undetermined. CDR1 and CDR2 (germline): MNHNS, SASEGT. Trimming took off 2 bases at V and 5 bases at J, with 16 bases between the two ends. The CDR3 totals 16 residues. DNA of the CDR3: TGTGCCAGCAGTGAAATCGAGACACCGCTTCAAAACATTCAGTACTTC. It translates to CASSEIETPLQNIQYF.

This clone was detected only once. The CDR3, as DNA: TGTGCCAGCAGCTCCGGGACAGGGGGTTCTGGGGCCAACGTCCTGACTTTC. Protein sequence: CASSSGTGGSGANVLTF. V and J are TRBV9 and TRBJ2-6; 11 positions agree with TRBD1. V dropped 4 bases and J dropped 1; count of bases not matched to a gene: 4. The CDR3 is made up of 17 amino acids. Per the germline V gene, CDR1 is SGDLS and CDR2 is YYNGEE.

In its sample, this clone was seen once. V is TRBV4-2 and J is TRBJ2-3; 7 nucleotides match TRBD2. Germline CDR1 reads LGHNA; CDR2 reads YNFKEQ. Trimming removed 0 bases from V and 7 bases from J; junction bases left unmatched: 19. This CDR3 is 19 amino acids long. The CDR3 loop is CASSQDPAPEAAGSNTQYF. CDR3 nucleotides: TGTGCCAGCAGCCAAGACCCTGCCCCCGAGGCAGCGGGGTCAAATACGCAGTATTTT.

This clone occurred once. The chain uses TRBV7-2 and TRBJ2-2; 7 bases line up with TRBD1. Germline lookup yields CDR1 SGHTA and CDR2 FQGNSA. V lost 6 bases to trimming and J lost 0 bases; unmatched junction nucleotides: 10. CDR3 length: 17 residues. CDR3 region: CASRIRDRLPNTGELFF. For the CDR3, the DNA is TGTGCCAGCAGGATCCGGGACAGACTTCCGAACACCGGGGAGCTGTTTTTT.

The chain couples TRBV7-8 to TRBJ2-7, with a tentative D call TRBD2 (6 bases). The CDR3 consists of 13 residues. Germline V gene lookup returns CDR1 SGHVS and CDR2 FQNEAQ. V lost 4 bases to trimming and J lost 5 bases, with 12 bases between them. This CDR3 reads CASSSLRGDEQYF. As DNA, the CDR3 is TGTGCCAGCAGCTCCCTACGCGGGGACGAGCAGTACTTC.

The V gene is TRBV15, the J gene TRBJ1-5, with 8 bases matching TRBD1. V trimming: 5 bases; J trimming: 5 bases; junction bases outside the gene matches: 2. This CDR3 has 13 residues. Germline CDR1 is LNHNV and CDR2 is YYDKDF (reference sequence). For the CDR3, the DNA is TGTGCCACCAGCGGACAGGGCGATCAGCCCCAGCATTTT. It yields the protein CATSGQGDQPQHF.

This chain connects TRBV2 to TRBJ1-2, with D maybe TRBD1 (5 bases). Germline loops: CDR1 SNHLY, CDR2 FYNNEI. The ends were cut back, 6 bases at V and 4 bases at J, with 15 bases in the middle. The CDR3 runs to 14 residues. This CDR3 is CASRGGPTSYGYTF. In DNA form, the CDR3 reads TGTGCCAGCAGGGGGGGACCCACCAGCTATGGCTACACCTTC.

This chain links TRBV19 with TRBJ1-3, with a possible D match to TRBD1 (6 bases). CDR1 LNHDA and CDR2 SQIVND come from the germline V gene (reference sequence). Trimming removed 5 bases from V and 0 bases from J, with 11 bases in between. The CDR3 extends over 15 amino acids. Here the CDR3 reads CASSAGQISGNTIYF. In DNA, the CDR3 is TGTGCCAGTAGTGCTGGACAGATCTCTGGAAACACCATATATTTT.

This clone was seen a few times. The chain recombines TRBV29-1 with TRBJ2-1, with TRBD2 matching 7 bases. The CDR3 runs 12 residues. The germline V gene encodes CDR1 SQVTM and CDR2 ANQGSEA. V lost 5 bases, J lost 7 bases, and 5 bases stayed unmatched. The CDR3 nucleotides read TGCAGCGTTAAAGGGGAGGGGAATGAGCAGTTCTTC. Its translation: CSVKGEGNEQFF.

This clone is medium-sized (0.01 to 0.1%) in the sample. CDR3 region: CASRGQGQNEAFF. The CDR3 DNA follows: TGCGCCAGCAGAGGACAGGGGCAAAATGAAGCTTTCTTT. The chain carries TRBV5-1 and TRBJ1-1, with TRBD1 matching 9 bases. The germline gives CDR1 SGHRS, CDR2 YFSETQ. CDR3 length: 13 amino acids. With V trimmed by 5 bases and J by 7 bases, 6 bases remained unmatched.

The chain employs TRBV6-1 and TRBJ2-1; D call uncertain. The CDR3 extends over 13 amino acids. Germline V CDR1 and CDR2: MNHNS, SASEGT. V lost 6 bases to trimming and J lost 7 bases, with 13 bases between them. The CDR3 loop reads CASSAYPVNEQFF. The CDR3 region has the DNA TGTGCCAGCAGCGCCTACCCTGTAAATGAGCAGTTCTTC.

The chain has TRBV27 and TRBJ1-1; possibly TRBD1 for D (5 bases). Trimming removed 3 bases at V and 6 bases at J, with 14 bases between. This CDR3 region has 14 residues. CDR1 is MNHEY and CDR2 is SMNVEV in the germline V gene (reference sequence). CDR3 amino acids: CASSFSRGAPEAFF. DNA for the CDR3: TGTGCCAGCAGTTTCTCGCGCGGGGCCCCTGAAGCTTTCTTT.

This clone rates as medium-sized. The chain uses TRBV5-6 and TRBJ2-3; 15 bases agree with TRBD2. After removal of 3 bases from V and 3 bases from J, the junction contained 8 bases not matched to a gene. CDR1 and CDR2 from the germline V gene are SGHDT and YYEEEE. There are 18 residues in the CDR3. The DNA of the CDR3 is TGTGCCAGCAGCTCCGGGACTAGCGGGGGGTTTTGGACAGATACGCAGTATTTT. It is translated as CASSSGTSGGFWTDTQYF.

This clone has only a few counts. The genes are TRBV6-5 and TRBJ2-5; TRBD2 might be the D (5 bases). Deletions cut 8 bases from V and 2 bases from J, with 12 bases between. This CDR3 spans 13 amino acids. CDR1 is MNHEY, CDR2 SVGAGI, per germline. CDR3 sequence: CASLQRGQETQYF. In DNA form, the CDR3 reads TGTGCCAGCCTCCAGAGAGGGCAAGAGACCCAGTACTTC.

This clone has just a few counts. J is TRBJ2-7 and V is TRBV5-1; TRBD1 matches 8 bases. V dropped 0 bases and J dropped 7; count of bases not matched to a gene: 9. CDR1 and CDR2 (germline): SGHRS, YFSETQ. This CDR3 spans 15 amino acids. CDR3: CASSLEVRGLGEQYF. DNA for the CDR3: TGCGCCAGCAGCTTGGAAGTCAGGGGGCTAGGTGAGCAGTACTTC.

The genes are TRBV9 and TRBJ2-2; D gene uncertain. Germline V gene lookup returns CDR1 SGDLS and CDR2 YYNGEE. V lost 0 bases, J lost 4 bases, and 4 bases lay in between. There are 13 residues in the CDR3. In nucleotides, the CDR3 is TGTGCCAGCAGCGTAGGAGGCACCGGGGAGCTGTTTTTT. It translates to CASSVGGTGELFF.

V usage is TRBV5-1 and J usage is TRBJ1-1; D is possibly TRBD1 (6 bases). The CDR3 runs 16 residues. V was clipped by 0 bases and J by 1 base, with 13 bases between them. Per germline, CDR1 SGHRS and CDR2 YFSETQ. CDR3 nucleotide sequence: TGCGCCAGCAGCTTGGGTAGGGGGTGGCAGAACACTGAAGCTTTCTTT. It translates to CASSLGRGWQNTEAFF.